This entry is about one TCR beta chain. In this sample, this clonotype turned up a few times. Its antigen has not been determined. A read error may produce the germline difference seen at one junction end. These data originate in a study of T cell repertoires in cytomegalovirus infection (dated by TCRdb to the late 2010s). About the investigation overall: The HLA type of each donor mattered for the analysis, because public TCR beta signatures pointed to carriage of CMV infection along with the matching HLA type. Results the study describes overall, beyond this receptor: In the ex vivo response, HLA-C-restricted CMV-specific TCR beta clonotypes were dominant, and in two of eight donors the single most frequent clonotype came from this HLA-C-restricted group. In both this cohort and an independent cohort of 350 to 400 donors, the cumulative frequency of public TCR beta family members distinguished carriers of CMV infection plus the relevant HLA type.

There are 15 amino acids in the CDR3, from cysteine to phenylalanine inclusive. Of all the DNA, just the CDR3 is kept, 45 bases in frame from base 1. CDR1 and CDR2 were assigned from the germline V gene as SNHLY and FYNNEI. The instrument given in TCRdb is Illumina HiSeq 1500. TCRdb ran its own pipeline on the public reads, namely fastp trimming at Q25 and MiXCR clone calling, and kept in-frame beta chains. All rows with the same CDR3 protein become a single entry with the most common DNA and genes. For this sample the table gives around 300,000 distinct CDR3 sequences, of which more than 9% were detected only once. The ten largest clones represent around 4% of the sample.

The rearranged segments are TRBV2 and TRBJ2-1; the D gene is perhaps TRBD2, on 5 matching bases. This clonotype was obtained from a human donor in good health (CMV status not recorded). Some clones in this sample may be carry-over from other donors' samples. Sequencing was carried out using PBMCs. The DNA sequence is given as TGTGCCAGCAGGGAAGTGATAACGGGTCGGGAAGAGCAGTTCTTC. Its protein is CASREVITGREEQFF.